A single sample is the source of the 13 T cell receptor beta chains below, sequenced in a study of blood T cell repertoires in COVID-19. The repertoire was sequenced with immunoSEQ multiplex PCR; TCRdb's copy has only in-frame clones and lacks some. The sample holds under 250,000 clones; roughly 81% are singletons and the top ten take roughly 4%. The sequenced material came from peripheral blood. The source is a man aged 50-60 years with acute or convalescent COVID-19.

The CDR3 here is CASSPRLVNEQFF. The CDR3 DNA reads TGTGCCAGCAGTCCCCGACTAGTGAATGAGCAGTTCTTC. J is TRBJ2-1 and V is TRBV27, with D possibly matching TRBD2 (6 bases). CDR1 and CDR2 (germline): MNHEY, SMNVEV (reference sequence). The CDR3 length is 13 residues. The V end lost 5 bases, the J end lost 7 bases, and 12 bases lay between the germline ends.

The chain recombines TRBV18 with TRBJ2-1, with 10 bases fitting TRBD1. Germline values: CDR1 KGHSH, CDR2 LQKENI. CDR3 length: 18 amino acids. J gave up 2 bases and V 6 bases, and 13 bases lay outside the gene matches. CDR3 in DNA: TGTGCCAGCTCGCCGGGACAGGGGCTGTATTCTACCTACAATGAGCAGTTCTTC. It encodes CASSPGQGLYSTYNEQFF.

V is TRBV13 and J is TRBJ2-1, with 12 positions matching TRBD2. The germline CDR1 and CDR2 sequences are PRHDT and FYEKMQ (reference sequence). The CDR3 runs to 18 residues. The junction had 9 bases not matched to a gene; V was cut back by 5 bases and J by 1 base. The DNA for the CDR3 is TGTGCCAGCAGCACAAGTCTTGGGACTAGCGGGTCCTACAATGAGCAGTTCTTC. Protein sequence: CASSTSLGTSGSYNEQFF.

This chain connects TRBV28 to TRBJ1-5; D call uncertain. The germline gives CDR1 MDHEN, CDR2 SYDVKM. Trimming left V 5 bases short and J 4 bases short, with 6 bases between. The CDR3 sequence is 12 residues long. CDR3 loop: CASSPSNQPQHF. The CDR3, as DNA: TGTGCCAGCAGTCCGTCGAATCAGCCCCAGCATTTT.

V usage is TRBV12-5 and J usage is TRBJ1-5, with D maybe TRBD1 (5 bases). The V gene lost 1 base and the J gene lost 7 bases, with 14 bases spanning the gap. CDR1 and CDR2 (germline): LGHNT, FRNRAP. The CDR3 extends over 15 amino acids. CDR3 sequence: CASGLEGQAGQPQHF. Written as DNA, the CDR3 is TGTGCTAGTGGTTTGGAGGGGCAGGCGGGACAGCCCCAGCATTTT. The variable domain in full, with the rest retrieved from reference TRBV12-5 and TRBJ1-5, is DARVTQTPRHKVTEMGQEVTMRCQPILGHNTVFWYRQTMMQGLELLAYFRNRAPLDDSGMPKDRFSAEMPDATLATLKIQPSEPRDSAVYFCASGLEGQAGQPQHFGDGTRLSIL.

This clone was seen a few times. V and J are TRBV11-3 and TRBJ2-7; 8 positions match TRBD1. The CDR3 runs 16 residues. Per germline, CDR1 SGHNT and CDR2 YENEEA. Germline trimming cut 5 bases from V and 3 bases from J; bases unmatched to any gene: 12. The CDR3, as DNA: TGTGCCAGCAGCACCCCGGACAGGGCAATTTTCTACGAGCAGTACTTC. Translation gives CASSTPDRAIFYEQYF.

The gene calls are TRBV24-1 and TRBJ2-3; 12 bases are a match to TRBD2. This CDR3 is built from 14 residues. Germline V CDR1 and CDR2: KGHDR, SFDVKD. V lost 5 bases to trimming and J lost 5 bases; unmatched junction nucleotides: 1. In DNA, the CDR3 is TGTGCCACCAGTGCTAGCGGGAGGGGAGATACGCAGTATTTT. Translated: CATSASGRGDTQYF.

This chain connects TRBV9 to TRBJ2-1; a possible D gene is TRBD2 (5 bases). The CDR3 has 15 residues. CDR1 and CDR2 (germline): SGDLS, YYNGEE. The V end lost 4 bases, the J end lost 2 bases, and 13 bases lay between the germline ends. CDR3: CASSPPRGPYNEQFF. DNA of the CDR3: TGTGCCAGCAGCCCGCCCCGGGGTCCCTACAATGAGCAGTTCTTC. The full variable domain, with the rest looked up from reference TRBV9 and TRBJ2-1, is DSGVTQTPKHLITATGQRVTLRCSPRSGDLSVYWYQQSLDQGLQFLIQYYNGEERAKGNILERFSAQQFPDLHSELNLSSLELGDSALYFCASSPPRGPYNEQFFGPGTRLTVL.

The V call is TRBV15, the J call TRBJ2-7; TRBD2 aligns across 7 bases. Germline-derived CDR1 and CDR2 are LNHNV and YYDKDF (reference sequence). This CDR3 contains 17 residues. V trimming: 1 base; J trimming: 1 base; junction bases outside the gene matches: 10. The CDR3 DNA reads TGTGCCACCAGCAGAGGTTCCCCAGCTAGCGGATCCTACGAGCAGTACTTC. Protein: CATSRGSPASGSYEQYF.

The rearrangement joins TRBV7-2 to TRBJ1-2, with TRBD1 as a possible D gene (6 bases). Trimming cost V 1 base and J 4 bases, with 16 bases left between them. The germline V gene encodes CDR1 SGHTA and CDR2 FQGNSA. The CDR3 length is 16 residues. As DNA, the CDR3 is TGTGCCAGCAGCTTAGTGACCCGGACAGATATCTATGGCTACACCTTC. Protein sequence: CASSLVTRTDIYGYTF.

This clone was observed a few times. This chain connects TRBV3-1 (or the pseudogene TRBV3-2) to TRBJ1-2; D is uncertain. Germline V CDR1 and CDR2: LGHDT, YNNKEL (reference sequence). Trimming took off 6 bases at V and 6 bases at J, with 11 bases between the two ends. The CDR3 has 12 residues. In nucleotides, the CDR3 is TGTGCCAGCAGGGCCGGGTTGGATGGCTACACCTTC. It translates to CASRAGLDGYTF.

The CDR3 nucleotides are TGCGCCAGCAGGGCCCGGGTGTTGACTGAAGCTTTCTTT. This sequence encodes CASRARVLTEAFF. The V gene is TRBV10-2, the J gene TRBJ1-1; D remains unclear. Germline V gene lookup returns CDR1 WSHSY and CDR2 SAAADI. V was pared by 6 bases and J by 5 bases, with 13 bases between. The CDR3 spans 13 residues.

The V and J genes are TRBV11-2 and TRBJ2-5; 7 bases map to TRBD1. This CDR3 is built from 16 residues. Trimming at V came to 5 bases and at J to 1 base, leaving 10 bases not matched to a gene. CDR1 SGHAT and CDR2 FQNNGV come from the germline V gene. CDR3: CASSTTGQIIQETQYF. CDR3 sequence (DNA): TGTGCCAGCAGCACCACGGGACAGATCATCCAAGAGACCCAGTACTTC.